The TCR beta chain under discussion was sequenced for a study of early T cells in non-severe SARS-CoV-2 infection. Study background: Sequencing targeted bulk RNA from unsorted whole blood, leaving chains unpaired. Findings and caveats of the study: In VDJdb matching, anti-spike CD8 responses were favored while private and CD4 specificities went missing.

This clonotype was detected ten times or more. Its antigen is unidentified. Sequence at one end of the junction differs from germline and may be a read error. Researchers tagged individual cDNA molecules with unique molecular identifiers. In TCRdb, the 5' RACE reads were re-called with MiXCR into one record per CDR3 protein. This table holds over 50,000 distinct CDR3 sequences, almost 9.5% found once. CDR3 length: 15 residues. CDR1 is SGHTA, CDR2 FQGNSA, per germline. Specimen: whole blood. V usage is TRBV7-2 and J usage is TRBJ2-1; no definite D call. The sequence derives from an adult who was a healthcare worker with PCR-confirmed SARS-CoV-2 infection or an uninfected control (not recorded which). The CDR3 DNA follows: TGTGCCAGCACCTTAGCAGTAGTTGACTACAATGAGCAGTTCTTC. Translation gives CASTLAVVDYNEQFF.